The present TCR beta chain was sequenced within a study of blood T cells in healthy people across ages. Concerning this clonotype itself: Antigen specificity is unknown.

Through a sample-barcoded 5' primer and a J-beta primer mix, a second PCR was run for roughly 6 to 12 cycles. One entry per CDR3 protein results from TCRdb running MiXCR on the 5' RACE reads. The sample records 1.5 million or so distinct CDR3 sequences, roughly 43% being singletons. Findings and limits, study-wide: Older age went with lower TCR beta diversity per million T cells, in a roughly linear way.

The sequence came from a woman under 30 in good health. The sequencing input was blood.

Here the CDR3 DNA reads TGCAGTGCTAGAATAGCGGGAGCCAATGAGCAGTTCTTC. It is translated as CSARIAGANEQFF. The chain joins TRBV20-1 to TRBJ2-1, with 9 bases matching TRBD2. CDR1 DFQATT and CDR2 SNEGSKA come from the germline V gene (reference sequence). The CDR3 is made up of 13 amino acids. Trimming removed 2 bases from V and 6 bases from J; junction bases left unmatched: 2.